This T cell receptor beta chain appears in the sequencing data of a study of human T cells and chemical hapten exposure. Whole-study context: Women made up most patients, who had alopecia areata, totalis or universalis. Regarding the study as a whole: No alteration of TCRs above 1 in 1000 frequency was seen with DPC sensitization.

Time point denoted: patch test 1, 2 weeks after DPC sensitization. Treatment indicated: therapeutic diphenylcyclopropenone sensitization with weekly scalp DPC. Unfractionated whole blood was the source from which total RNA was extracted. In its sample, this clonotype was seen a few times. The antigen is unknown. Unique molecular identifiers were linked by the library to individual cDNA molecules. TCRdb used MiXCR to reprocess the RACE reads, holding one entry per CDR3 protein. The sample lists nearly 80,000 distinct CDR3 sequences; about 9.3% were seen once. The CDR3 loop spans 18 amino acids. V was clipped by 6 bases and J by 2 bases; unmatched bases: 14. Germline lookup yields CDR1 WSHSY and CDR2 SAAADI.

The material sequenced was whole blood, taken in connection with sensitization to the hapten diphenylcyclopropenone (DPC). The TCR was taken from a woman in her fifties or sixties with alopecia areata. Some clones in this sample may be carry-over from other donors' samples. This chain joins TRBV10-2 and TRBJ2-5; 11 bases are shared with TRBD1. CDR3 bases: TGCGCCAGCAGGAGGACAGGGGGCAGGGGTCGGAGGCAAGAGACCCAGTACTTC. Encoded protein: CASRRTGGRGRRQETQYF.